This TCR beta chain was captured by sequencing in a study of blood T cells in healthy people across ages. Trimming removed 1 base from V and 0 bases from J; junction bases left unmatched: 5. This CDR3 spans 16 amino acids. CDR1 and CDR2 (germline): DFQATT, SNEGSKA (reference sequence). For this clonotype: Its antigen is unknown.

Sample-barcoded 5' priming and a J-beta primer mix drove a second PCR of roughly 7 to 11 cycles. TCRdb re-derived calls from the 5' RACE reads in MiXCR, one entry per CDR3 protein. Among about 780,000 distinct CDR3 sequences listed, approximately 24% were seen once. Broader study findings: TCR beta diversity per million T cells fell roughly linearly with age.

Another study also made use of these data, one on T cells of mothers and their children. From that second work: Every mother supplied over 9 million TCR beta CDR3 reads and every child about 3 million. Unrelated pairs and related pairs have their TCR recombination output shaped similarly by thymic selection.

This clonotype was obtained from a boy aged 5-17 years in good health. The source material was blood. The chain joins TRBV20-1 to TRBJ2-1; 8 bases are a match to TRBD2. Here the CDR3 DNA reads TGCAGTGCTAGAGGCATTAGCGGGGTCTCCTACAATGAGCAGTTCTTC. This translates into CSARGISGVSYNEQFF.